The 13 T cell receptor beta chains reported below all come from one sample, sequenced in a study of regulatory T cells in long-lasting Graves disease. Arm-PCR of CDR3 regions with iRepertoire HTBI primers generated TCR beta libraries. TCRdb recomputed calls from the multiplex PCR reads with MiXCR, one row per CDR3 protein. The data contain about 540,000 distinct CDR3 sequences, roughly 13% of them singletons. The sample's time point: newly diagnosed GD, antithyroid drugs for less than 3 months. Generation of the TCR library employed RNA extracted from PBMCs. In addition, the sample was reused for a study of T cells in Graves' hyperthyroidism and ophthalmopathy.

The specimen comprised peripheral blood mononuclear cells (PBMCs), sampled at new diagnosis, from a patient treated with antithyroid drugs. The receptors shown here come from a man under 40 with Graves disease.

In this sample, this clonotype turned up a few times. The V and J genes are TRBV18 and TRBJ2-1; D call uncertain. Germline V gives CDR1 KGHSH, CDR2 LQKENI. Trimming stripped 2 bases from V and 6 bases from J, with 11 bases between. This CDR3 has 14 residues. CDR3 sequence (DNA): TGTGCCAGCTCACCATCTAGTCTCTCCAATGAGCAGTTCTTC. Translated, it gives CASSPSSLSNEQFF. Full variable domain (rest looked up from reference TRBV18 and TRBJ2-1): NAGVMQNPRHLVRRRGQEARLRCSPMKGHSHVYWYRQLPEEGLKFMVYLQKENIIDESGMPKERFSAEFPKEGPSILRIQQVVRGDSAAYFCASSPSSLSNEQFFGPGTRLTVL.

This clonotype was counted at least ten times. The chain combines TRBV12-3 or TRBV12-4 with TRBJ2-1, with D tentatively TRBD2 (6 bases). V was shortened by 4 bases and J by 4 bases, with 11 bases between the two germline ends. The CDR3 sequence is 14 residues long. As DNA, the CDR3 is TGTGCCAGCAGTTCATCCGGGACTTACAATGAGCAGTTCTTC. Protein sequence: CASSSSGTYNEQFF.

In its sample, this clonotype was seen many times. This chain connects TRBV6-1 to TRBJ1-2; 8 bases map to TRBD1. V trimming: 4 bases; J trimming: 4 bases; junction bases outside the gene matches: 5. The CDR3 is 14 residues long. Looked up from germline, CDR1 is MNHNS and CDR2 is SASEGT. The CDR3 bases are TGTGCCAGCAGTGCACGGGACAGGCGCTATGGCTACACCTTC. Encoded protein: CASSARDRRYGYTF.

J is TRBJ2-1 and V is TRBV19; D uncertain. CDR1 LNHDA and CDR2 SQIVND come from the germline V gene (reference sequence). Trimming removed 6 bases at V and 2 bases at J, with 14 bases between. The CDR3 runs 15 residues. CDR3 bases: TGTGCCAGTAGCCCCTTTAGGGCAGCCTACAATGAGCAGTTCTTC. Its translation is CASSPFRAAYNEQFF.

This chain joins TRBV5-1 and TRBJ1-1; D gene uncertain. Germline V gives CDR1 SGHRS, CDR2 YFSETQ. The V and J ends lost 6 bases and 6 bases respectively, with 15 bases between them. The CDR3 runs 13 residues. The CDR3 spells CASKTSGSPEAFF. The CDR3 nucleotides are TGCGCCAGCAAAACGTCCGGGTCTCCTGAAGCTTTCTTT. The whole variable domain, filled in from reference TRBV5-1 and TRBJ1-1, reads KAGVTQTPRYLIKTRGQQVTLSCSPISGHRSVSWYQQTPGQGLQFLFEYFSETQRNKGNFPGRFSGRQFSNSRSEMNVSTLELGDSALYLCASKTSGSPEAFFGQGTRLTVV.

J is TRBJ2-1 and V is TRBV10-3, with a weak D call TRBD2 (6 bases). This CDR3 is 16 amino acids long. Germline CDR1 is ENHRY and CDR2 is SYGVKD. The ends were cut back, 6 bases at V and 0 bases at J, with 15 bases in the middle. CDR3 protein: CAIRPGLAYSYNEQFF. CDR3 nucleotide sequence: TGTGCCATCAGACCGGGACTTGCCTACTCCTACAATGAGCAGTTCTTC.

This clonotype has just a few counts. This chain links TRBV29-1 with TRBJ2-7; TRBD1 aligns across 11 bases. The CDR3 is 13 residues long. Germline V gives CDR1 SQVTM, CDR2 ANQGSEA. Losses at the gene ends were 7 bases for V and 5 bases for J; bases not matched to a gene: 7. For the CDR3, the DNA is TGCAGCGCCTCCGGGACAGGGGGTCACGAGCAGTACTTC. Encoded protein: CSASGTGGHEQYF.

This clonotype was seen at least ten times. This sequence joins TRBV5-5 and TRBJ2-1; the match to TRBD2 covers 8 bases. V dropped 2 bases and J dropped 8; count of bases not matched to a gene: 9. The CDR3 extends over 15 amino acids. Per the germline V gene, CDR1 is SGHKS and CDR2 is YYEKEE (reference sequence). The CDR3, as DNA: TGTGCCAGCAGCTTCTCCGTAAGCGGGAGTTATGAGCAGTTCTTC. As protein: CASSFSVSGSYEQFF.

This clonotype was observed at least ten times. The germline gene is not matched at one end of the junction; a read error may be the cause. The J gene is TRBJ1-2, the V gene TRBV5-1, with D unclear. CDR3 length: 12 residues. Germline values: CDR1 SGHRS, CDR2 YFSETQ. The DNA for the CDR3 is TGTGCCAGCAGCCCGGACGGTGAGGGCTACACCTTC. Translation: CASSPDGEGYTF.

This clonotype was counted only a few times. The chain combines TRBV4-1 with TRBJ2-1; 8 bases match TRBD2. The CDR3 covers 15 residues. Trimming took 5 bases from V and 2 from J; bases not matched to a gene: 5. The germline CDR1 and CDR2 sequences are MGHRA and YSYEKL. For the CDR3, the DNA is TGCGCCAGCAGCGACGCGGGACTAGCCTACAATGAGCAGTTCTTC. This sequence encodes CASSDAGLAYNEQFF.

The chain combines TRBV5-4 with TRBJ2-5; 9 bases align to TRBD2. Germline loops: CDR1 SGHNT, CDR2 YYREEE (reference sequence). The length of the CDR3 is 15 residues. The V gene end was trimmed by 1 base and the J gene end by 7 bases; junction bases not matched to a gene: 8. This CDR3 reads CASSLPSGTQGTQYF. The CDR3 DNA reads as TGTGCCAGCAGCTTGCCTAGCGGGACCCAGGGGACCCAGTACTTC.

This clonotype was detected many times. The chain joins TRBV7-2 to TRBJ2-5; D not certain. This CDR3 contains 14 residues. Germline V gives CDR1 SGHTA, CDR2 FQGNSA. Trimming stripped 3 bases from V and 0 bases from J, with 8 bases between. The CDR3 region has the DNA TGTGCCAGCAGCTTGGCGGTGTACCAAGAGACCCAGTACTTC. It encodes CASSLAVYQETQYF.

This clonotype was seen ten or more times. The V gene is TRBV20-1, the J gene TRBJ2-3, with 8 nucleotides matching TRBD2. V was clipped by 5 bases and J by 0 bases; unmatched bases: 1. CDR3 length: 13 residues. The V gene's germline CDR1 is DFQATT and CDR2 SNEGSKA (reference sequence). In DNA, the CDR3 is TGCAGTGCTCCTAGCGGGAGCACAGATACGCAGTATTTT. Encoded protein: CSAPSGSTDTQYF.